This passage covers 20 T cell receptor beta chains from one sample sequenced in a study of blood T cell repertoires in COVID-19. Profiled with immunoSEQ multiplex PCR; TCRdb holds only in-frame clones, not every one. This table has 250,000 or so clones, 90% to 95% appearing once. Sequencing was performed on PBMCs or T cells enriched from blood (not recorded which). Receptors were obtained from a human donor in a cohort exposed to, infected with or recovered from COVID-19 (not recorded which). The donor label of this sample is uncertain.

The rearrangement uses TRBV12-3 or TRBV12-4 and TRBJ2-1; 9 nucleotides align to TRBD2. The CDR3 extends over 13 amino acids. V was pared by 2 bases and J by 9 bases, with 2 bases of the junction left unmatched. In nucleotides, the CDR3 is TGTGCCAGCAGTTTAAAGCGGGAGGCTGAGCAGTTCTTC. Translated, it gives CASSLKREAEQFF.

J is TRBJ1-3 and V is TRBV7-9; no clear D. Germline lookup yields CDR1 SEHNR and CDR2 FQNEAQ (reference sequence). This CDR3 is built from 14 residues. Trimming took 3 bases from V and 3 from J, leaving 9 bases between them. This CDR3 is CASSFRGLGNTIYF. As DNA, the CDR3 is TGTGCCAGCAGCTTCCGAGGCCTTGGAAACACCATATATTTT. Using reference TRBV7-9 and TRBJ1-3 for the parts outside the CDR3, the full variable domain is DTGVSQNPRHKITKRGQNVTFRCDPISEHNRLYWYRQTLGQGPEFLTYFQNEAQLEKSRLLSDRFSAERPKGSFSTLEIQRTEQGDSAMYLCASSFRGLGNTIYFGEGSWLTVV.

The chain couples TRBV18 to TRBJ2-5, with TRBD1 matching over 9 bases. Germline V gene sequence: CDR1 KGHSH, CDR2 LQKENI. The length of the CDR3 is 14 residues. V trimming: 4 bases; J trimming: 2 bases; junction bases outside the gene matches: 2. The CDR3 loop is CASSRGQGQETQYF. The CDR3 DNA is TGTGCCAGCTCACGTGGACAGGGGCAAGAGACCCAGTACTTC.

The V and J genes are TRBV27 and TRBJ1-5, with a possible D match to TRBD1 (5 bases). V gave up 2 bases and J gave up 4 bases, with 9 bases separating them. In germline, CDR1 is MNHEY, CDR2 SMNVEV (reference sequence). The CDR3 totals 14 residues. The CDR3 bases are TGTGCCAGCAGTTTAGCAGGGTTTAATCAGCCCCAGCATTTT. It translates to CASSLAGFNQPQHF.

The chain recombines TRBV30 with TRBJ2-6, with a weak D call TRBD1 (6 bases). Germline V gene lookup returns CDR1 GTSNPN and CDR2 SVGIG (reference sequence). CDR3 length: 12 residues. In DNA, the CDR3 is TGTGGCGCAGGGGCTGGGGCCAACGTCCTGACTTTC. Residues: CGAGAGANVLTF.

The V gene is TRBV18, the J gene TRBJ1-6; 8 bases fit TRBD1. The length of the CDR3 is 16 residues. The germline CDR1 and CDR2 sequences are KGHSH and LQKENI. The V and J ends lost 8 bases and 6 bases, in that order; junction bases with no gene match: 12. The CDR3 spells CASAPTQGAINSPLHF. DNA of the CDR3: TGTGCCAGCGCCCCGACTCAGGGGGCAATTAATTCACCCCTCCACTTT.

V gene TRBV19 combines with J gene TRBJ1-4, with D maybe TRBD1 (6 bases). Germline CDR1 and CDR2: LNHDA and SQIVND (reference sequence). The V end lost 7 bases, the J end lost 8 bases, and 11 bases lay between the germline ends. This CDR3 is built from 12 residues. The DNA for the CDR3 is TGTGCCAGTAAACGCGACAGGGAAAAACTGTTTTTT. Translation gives CASKRDREKLFF. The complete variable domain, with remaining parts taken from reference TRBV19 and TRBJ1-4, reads DGGITQSPKYLFRKEGQNVTLSCEQNLNHDAMYWYRQDPGQGLRLIYYSQIVNDFQKGDIAEGYSVSREKKESFPLTVTSAQKNPTAFYLCASKRDREKLFFGSGTQLSVL.

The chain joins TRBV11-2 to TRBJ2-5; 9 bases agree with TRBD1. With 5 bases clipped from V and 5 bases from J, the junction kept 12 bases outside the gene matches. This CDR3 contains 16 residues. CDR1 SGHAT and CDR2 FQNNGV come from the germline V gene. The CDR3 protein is CASSPVYGTGFETQYF. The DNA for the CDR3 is TGTGCCAGCAGCCCAGTCTACGGGACAGGGTTTGAGACCCAGTACTTC.

The CDR3, as DNA: TGTGCCAGCAGGCCCGGGACAACGAACACCGGGGAGCTGTTTTTT. It specifies CASRPGTTNTGELFF. The rearrangement joins TRBV6-5 to TRBJ2-2, with D maybe TRBD1 (6 bases). Germline CDR1 reads MNHEY; CDR2 reads SVGAGI. There are 15 residues in the CDR3. V was pared by 6 bases and J by 0 bases, with 11 bases between.

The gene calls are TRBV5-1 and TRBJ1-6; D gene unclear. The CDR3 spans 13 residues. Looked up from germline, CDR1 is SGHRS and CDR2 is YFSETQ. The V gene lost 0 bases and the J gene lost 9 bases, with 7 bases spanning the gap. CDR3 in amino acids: CASSLGGGSPLHF. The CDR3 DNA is TGCGCCAGCAGCTTGGGCGGAGGTTCACCCCTCCACTTT.

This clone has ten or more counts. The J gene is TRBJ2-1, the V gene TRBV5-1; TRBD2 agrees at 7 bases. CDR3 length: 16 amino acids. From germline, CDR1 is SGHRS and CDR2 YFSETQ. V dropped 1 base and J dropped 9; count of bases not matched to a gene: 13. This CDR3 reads CASSLNPSGVFVEQFF. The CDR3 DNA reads TGCGCCAGCAGCTTGAACCCTAGCGGCGTTTTTGTTGAGCAGTTCTTC.

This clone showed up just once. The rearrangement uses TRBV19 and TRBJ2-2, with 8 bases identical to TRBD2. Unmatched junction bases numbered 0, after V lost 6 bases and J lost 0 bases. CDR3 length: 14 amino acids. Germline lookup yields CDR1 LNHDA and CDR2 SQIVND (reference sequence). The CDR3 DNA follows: TGTGCCAGTAGGACTAGCGCGAACACCGGGGAGCTGTTTTTT. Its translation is CASRTSANTGELFF. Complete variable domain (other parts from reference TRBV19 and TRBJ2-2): DGGITQSPKYLFRKEGQNVTLSCEQNLNHDAMYWYRQDPGQGLRLIYYSQIVNDFQKGDIAEGYSVSREKKESFPLTVTSAQKNPTAFYLCASRTSANTGELFFGEGSRLTVL.

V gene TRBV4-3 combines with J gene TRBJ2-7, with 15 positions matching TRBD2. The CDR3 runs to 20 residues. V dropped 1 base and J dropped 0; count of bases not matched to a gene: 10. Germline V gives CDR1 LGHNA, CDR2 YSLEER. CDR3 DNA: TGCGCCAGCAGCCAAGCCCTGGGACTAGCGGGGGGCCTGAGCTCCTACGAGCAGTACTTC. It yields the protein CASSQALGLAGGLSSYEQYF.

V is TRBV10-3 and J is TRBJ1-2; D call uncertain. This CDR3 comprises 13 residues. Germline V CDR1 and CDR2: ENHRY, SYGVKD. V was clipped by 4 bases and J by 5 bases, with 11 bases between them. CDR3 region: CAISARALYGYTF. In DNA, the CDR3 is TGTGCCATCAGTGCGCGGGCACTGTATGGCTACACCTTC.

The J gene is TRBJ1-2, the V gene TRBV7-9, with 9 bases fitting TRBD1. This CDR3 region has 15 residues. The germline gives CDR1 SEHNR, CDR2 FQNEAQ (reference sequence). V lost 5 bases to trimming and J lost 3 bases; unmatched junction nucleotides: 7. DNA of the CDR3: TGTGCCAGCAGCGCGCCCGGACAGGGGTACTATGGCTACACCTTC. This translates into CASSAPGQGYYGYTF.

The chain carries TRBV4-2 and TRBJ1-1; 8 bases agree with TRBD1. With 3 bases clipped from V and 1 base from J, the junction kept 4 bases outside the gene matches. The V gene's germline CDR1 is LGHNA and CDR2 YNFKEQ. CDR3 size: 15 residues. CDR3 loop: CASSQAGGENTEAFF. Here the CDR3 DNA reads TGTGCCAGCAGCCAGGCAGGGGGCGAGAACACTGAAGCTTTCTTT.

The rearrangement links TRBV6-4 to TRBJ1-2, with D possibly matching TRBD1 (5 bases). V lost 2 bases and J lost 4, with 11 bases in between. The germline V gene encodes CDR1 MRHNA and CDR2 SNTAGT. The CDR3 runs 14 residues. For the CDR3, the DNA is TGTGCCAGCAGTGACGGGGGGGAGACCTATGGCTACACCTTC. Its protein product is CASSDGGETYGYTF.

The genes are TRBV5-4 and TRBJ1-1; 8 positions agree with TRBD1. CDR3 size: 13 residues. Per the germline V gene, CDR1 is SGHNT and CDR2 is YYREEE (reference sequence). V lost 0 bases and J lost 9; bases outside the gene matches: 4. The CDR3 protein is CASSLVQGAQAFF. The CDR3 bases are TGTGCCAGCAGCTTGGTCCAGGGGGCTCAAGCTTTCTTT.

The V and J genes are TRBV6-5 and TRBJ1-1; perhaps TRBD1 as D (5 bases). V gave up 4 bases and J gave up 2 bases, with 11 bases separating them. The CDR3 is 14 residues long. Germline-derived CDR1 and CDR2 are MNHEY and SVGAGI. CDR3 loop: CASSSQTANTEAFF. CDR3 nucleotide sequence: TGTGCCAGCAGTTCCCAGACAGCAAACACTGAAGCTTTCTTT.

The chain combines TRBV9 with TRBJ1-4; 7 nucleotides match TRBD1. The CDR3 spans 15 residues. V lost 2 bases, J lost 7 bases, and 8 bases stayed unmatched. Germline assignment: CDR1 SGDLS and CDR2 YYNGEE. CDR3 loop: CASSVGTGAGEKLFF. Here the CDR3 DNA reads TGTGCCAGCAGCGTTGGAACAGGGGCCGGTGAAAAACTGTTTTTT.